Listed below are T cell receptor beta chains from one sample, sequenced in a study of T-cell reconstitution after alpha-beta-depleted transplantation in children. TCRdb called the PCR reads again in MiXCR, with one record for every CDR3 protein. Of more than 300,000 distinct CDR3 sequences listed, around 15% are singletons. Sequencing was performed on PBMCs, mostly from graft donor cells, taken 360 days after TCRalphabeta/CD19-depleted stem cell transplant. The receptors were gathered from a male patient between 2 and 9 years old who had a stem cell transplant for acute lymphoblastic leukemia, so the T cells may come from the graft donor. The conserved cysteine and the conserved F or W are not part of the CDR3 here. Each record gives: J gene, CDR3 length, V gene, clone size, CDR3 protein. Size is stated for part of the rows, as once, few or many counts, or as a class when the clone is expanded.

>TRBJ1-4|14|TRBV20-1|NA
SARDPKGTGAEKLF
>TRBJ1-1|11|TRBV4-3|NA
ASSQDRRGEAF
>TRBJ2-1|14|TRBV20-1|many
SARSRLAGPYNEQF
>TRBJ2-1|13|TRBV12-3/TRBV12-4|NA
ASSRQPDRGNEQF
>TRBJ2-2|14|TRBV4-1|NA
ASSQGAGVRTGELF
>TRBJ1-2|11|TRBV29-1|NA
SVGDRPVYGYT
>TRBJ2-7|11|TRBV7-9|NA
ASSFSYPYEQY
>TRBJ2-7|14|TRBV5-5|few
ASSLAGTSGTYEQY
>TRBJ2-1|13|TRBV4-1|NA
ASSPRDSTYNEQF
>TRBJ2-3|14|TRBV28|NA
ASSPRTGMSTDTQY
>TRBJ2-1|13|TRBV5-1|few
ASRPGTSSYNEQF
>TRBJ1-5|12|TRBV20-1|NA
SARDGSYNQPQH
>TRBJ1-2|14|TRBV19|NA
ASRPSRADRVYGYT
>TRBJ2-1|12|TRBV5-1|NA
ASSGGWNREEQF
>TRBJ2-3|14|TRBV7-3|NA
ASSLIAGREKDTQY
>TRBJ2-7|12|TRBV27|NA
ASSLDGNSYEQY
>TRBJ2-1|13|TRBV9|few
ASSVIAGGQNEQF
>TRBJ1-5|13|TRBV12-3/TRBV12-4|NA
ASSFYQPGDQPQH
>TRBJ2-7|13|TRBV28|few
ASRDRTGRPYEQY
>TRBJ1-1|16|TRBV11-2|NA
ASSSLPGQGDRSTEAF
>TRBJ1-5|13|TRBV28|NA
ASSSPAGMNQPQH
>TRBJ2-3|12|TRBV6-1|NA
ATQTGLSTDTQY
>TRBJ2-2|11|TRBV15|NA
ATSRAGTGELF
>TRBJ1-2|14|TRBV6-1|few
ASRNQGGRGVYGYT
>TRBJ2-1|13|TRBV28|many
ASSLGTSGRNEQF
>TRBJ2-3|16|TRBV6-1|few
ASSEGQGYPHPTDTQY
>TRBJ2-6|15|TRBV14|many
ASSPRTGLPGANVLT
>TRBJ2-7|11|TRBV5-1|NA
ASSLGQGFEQY
>TRBJ2-7|12|TRBV10-2|few
ARPGSGRPYEQY
>TRBJ2-5|13|TRBV11-2|NA
ASSGGRGGLETQY
>TRBJ2-6|14|TRBV12-3/TRBV12-4|NA
ASSFQVGSGANVLT
>TRBJ2-7|12|TRBV30|NA
AWRSRDGPYEQY
>TRBJ2-7|10|TRBV30|NA
AWSVRGYEQY
>TRBJ2-3|13|TRBV20-1|many
SARKGQGSTDTQY
>TRBJ2-7|11|TRBV20-1|few
SAYSGSSYEQY
>TRBJ2-7|12|TRBV27|many
ASRPGQGSYEQY
>TRBJ2-7|12|TRBV5-1|NA
ASSLVGHGDEQY
>TRBJ2-1|13|TRBV20-1|few
SASSGTSVYNEQF
>TRBJ2-2|13|TRBV5-1|many
ASSLAGTNTGELF
>TRBJ2-3|13|TRBV5-1|few
ASRGEGRGTDTQY
>TRBJ2-3|16|TRBV7-8|NA
ASSLEVMRKRGSDTQY
>TRBJ2-3|13|TRBV20-1|NA
SAPKWRENTDTQY
>TRBJ2-2|12|TRBV20-1|few
SASPNSIPGELF
>TRBJ2-5|13|TRBV9|NA
ASRPGRRTQETQY
>TRBJ2-7|15|TRBV7-2|many
ASSLGRWQGYSYEQY